The present T cell receptor beta chain was sequenced within a study of blood T cell repertoires in COVID-19. Background on the study: The United States, Italy and Spain were the sources of the acute and convalescent COVID-19 samples.

The CDR3 is made up of 17 amino acids. Looked up from germline, CDR1 is SQVTM and CDR2 is ANQGSEA. V shed 2 bases and J 4 bases; nucleotides not matched to a gene: 14. Assay: immunoSEQ multiplex PCR; the TCRdb copy retains only in-frame clones and omits some. Among about 150,000 clones listed, about nine tenths were seen once. This clone was recorded a few times. The sequence was obtained from a woman aged 40-49 years who had been exposed to COVID-19. The source material was PBMCs or T cells enriched from blood (not recorded which). The chain couples TRBV29-1 to TRBJ2-1; 7 bases fit TRBD2. CDR3 bases: TGCAGCGTTGAATCCACCGGACTAGTTTCGTCGTACAATGAGCAGTTCTTC. Translated: CSVESTGLVSSYNEQFF.